This T cell receptor beta chain was sequenced for a study of blood T cell repertoires in COVID-19. Across the whole study: Sites in the United States, Italy and Spain provided acute and convalescent COVID-19 samples.

This clone was counted a single time. Method: immunoSEQ multiplex PCR; TCRdb's copy keeps in-frame clones and lacks some. This sample has approximately 60,000 clones; roughly four fifths occur once, and the top ten carry more than 13%. The sequenced sample consisted of peripheral blood. The TCR was taken from an elderly man with acute or convalescent COVID-19.

CDR3 coding DNA: TGTGCCAGCAGGAACCCGGGACAGAATCAGCCCCAGCATTTT. It codes for CASRNPGQNQPQHF. The rearrangement links TRBV6-5 to TRBJ1-5; 7 positions match TRBD1. With 6 bases clipped from V and 4 bases from J, the junction kept 6 bases outside the gene matches. Per the germline V gene, CDR1 is MNHEY and CDR2 is SVGAGI. The CDR3 has 14 residues.